The T cell receptor (beta chain) described here comes from a study of blood T cell repertoires in COVID-19. Turning to the study itself: Researchers got acute and convalescent COVID-19 samples from the United States, Italy and Spain.

The germline V gene encodes CDR1 SGHRS and CDR2 YFSETQ. This CDR3 is 14 amino acids long. With V trimmed by 4 bases and J by 2 bases, 4 bases remained unmatched. Original handling: The assay estimated nucleated cells by amplifying reference gene primers. Repertoires were generated with immunoSEQ multiplex PCR, while TCRdb's copy carries only in-frame clones and drops some. Clone size and the V and J calls come from that table; the DNA yielded D and trimming. The sample carries tens of thousands of clones, 85% recorded once. Sequenced material: peripheral blood. This chain joins TRBV5-1 and TRBJ1-2; 8 bases agree with TRBD1. The receptor comes from a human donor in a cohort sampled during active COVID-19. This CDR3 is CASSVTGDNYGYTF. The DNA of the CDR3 is TGCGCCAGCAGCGTGACAGGGGACAACTATGGCTACACCTTC.